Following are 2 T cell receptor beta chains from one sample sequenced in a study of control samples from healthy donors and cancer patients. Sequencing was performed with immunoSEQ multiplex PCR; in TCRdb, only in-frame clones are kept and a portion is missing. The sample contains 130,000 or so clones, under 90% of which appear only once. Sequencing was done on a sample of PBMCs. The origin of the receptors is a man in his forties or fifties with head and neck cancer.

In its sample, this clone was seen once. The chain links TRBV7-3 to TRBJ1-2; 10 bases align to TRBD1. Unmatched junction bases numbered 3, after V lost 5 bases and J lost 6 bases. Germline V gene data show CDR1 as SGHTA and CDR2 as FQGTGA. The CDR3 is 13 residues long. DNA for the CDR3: TGTGCCAGCAGCCGGGACAGGGGTAATGGCTACACCTTC. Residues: CASSRDRGNGYTF.

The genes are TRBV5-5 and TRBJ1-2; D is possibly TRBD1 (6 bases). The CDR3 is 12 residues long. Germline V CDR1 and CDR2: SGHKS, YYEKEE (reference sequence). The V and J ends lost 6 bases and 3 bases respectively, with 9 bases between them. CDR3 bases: TGTGCCAGCACAGGGGCGGACTATGGCTACACCTTC. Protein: CASTGADYGYTF.